The source of this TCR beta chain is a study of breast tumors, draining lymph nodes, adjacent tissues. TCRdb reanalysed the multiplex PCR reads using MiXCR and keeps one entry per CDR3 protein. The profile shows some 49,000 distinct CDR3 sequences, about 21% of them singletons. Losses at the gene ends were 7 bases for V and 2 bases for J; bases not matched to a gene: 8. The germline CDR1 and CDR2 sequences are SNHLY and FYNNEI. The CDR3 has 14 residues. The sample holds many counts of this clonotype. This TCR came from a female donor with breast cancer. Some clones in this sample may be carry-over from other donors' samples. Sequenced sample: breast tumor tissue. The chain recombines TRBV2 with TRBJ2-7; 7 nucleotides align to TRBD2. The CDR3 here is CASTPGLWPYEQYF. The CDR3 coding sequence is TGTGCCAGCACCCCGGGACTATGGCCCTACGAGCAGTACTTC. Variable domain in full (rest from reference TRBV2 and TRBJ2-7): EPEVTQTPSHQVTQMGQEVILRCVPISNHLYFYWYRQILGQKVEFLVSFYNNEISEKSEIFDDQFSVERPDGSNFTLKIRSTKLEDSAMYFCASTPGLWPYEQYFGPGTRLTVT.